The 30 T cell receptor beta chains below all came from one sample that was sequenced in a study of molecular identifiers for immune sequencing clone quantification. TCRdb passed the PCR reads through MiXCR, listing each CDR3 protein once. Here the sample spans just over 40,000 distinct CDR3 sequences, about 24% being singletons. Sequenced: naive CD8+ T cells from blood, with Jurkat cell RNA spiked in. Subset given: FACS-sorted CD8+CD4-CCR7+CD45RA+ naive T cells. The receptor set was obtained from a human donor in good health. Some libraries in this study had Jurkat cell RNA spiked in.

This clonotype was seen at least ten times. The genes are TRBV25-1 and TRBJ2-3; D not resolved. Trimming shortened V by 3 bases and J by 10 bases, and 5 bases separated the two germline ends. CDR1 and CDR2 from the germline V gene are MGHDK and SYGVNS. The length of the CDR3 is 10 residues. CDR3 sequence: CASSDNAQYF. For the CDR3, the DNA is TGTGCCAGCAGTGACAACGCGCAGTATTTT.

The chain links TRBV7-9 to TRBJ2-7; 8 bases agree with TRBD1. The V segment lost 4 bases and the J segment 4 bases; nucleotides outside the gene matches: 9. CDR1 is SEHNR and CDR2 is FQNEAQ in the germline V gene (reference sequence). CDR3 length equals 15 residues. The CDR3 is CASSSDGQGAYEQYF. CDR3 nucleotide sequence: TGTGCCAGCAGCTCCGATGGGCAGGGGGCGTACGAGCAGTACTTC. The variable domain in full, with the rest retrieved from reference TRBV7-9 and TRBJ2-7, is DTGVSQNPRHKITKRGQNVTFRCDPISEHNRLYWYRQTLGQGPEFLTYFQNEAQLEKSRLLSDRFSAERPKGSFSTLEIQRTEQGDSAMYLCASSSDGQGAYEQYFGPGTRLTVT.

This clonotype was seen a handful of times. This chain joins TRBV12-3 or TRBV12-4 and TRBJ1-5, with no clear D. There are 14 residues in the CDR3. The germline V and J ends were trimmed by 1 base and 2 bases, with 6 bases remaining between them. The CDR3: CASSLGVGNQPQHF. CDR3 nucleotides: TGTGCCAGCAGTTTAGGGGTGGGCAATCAGCCCCAGCATTTT.

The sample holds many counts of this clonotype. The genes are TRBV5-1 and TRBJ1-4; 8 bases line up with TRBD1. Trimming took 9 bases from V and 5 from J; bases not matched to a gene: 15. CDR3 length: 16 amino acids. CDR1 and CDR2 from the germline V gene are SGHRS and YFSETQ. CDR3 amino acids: CATALTQTGENEKLFF. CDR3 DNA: TGCGCCACCGCTCTAACACAGACAGGGGAGAATGAAAAACTGTTTTTT.

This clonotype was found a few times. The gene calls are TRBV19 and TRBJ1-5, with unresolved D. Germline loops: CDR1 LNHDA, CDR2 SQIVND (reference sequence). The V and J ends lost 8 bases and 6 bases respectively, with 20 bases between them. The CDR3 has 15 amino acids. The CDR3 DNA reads TGTGCCAGTTCCTACCAATATTTCCCGGGTCAGCCCCAGCATTTT. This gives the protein CASSYQYFPGQPQHF.

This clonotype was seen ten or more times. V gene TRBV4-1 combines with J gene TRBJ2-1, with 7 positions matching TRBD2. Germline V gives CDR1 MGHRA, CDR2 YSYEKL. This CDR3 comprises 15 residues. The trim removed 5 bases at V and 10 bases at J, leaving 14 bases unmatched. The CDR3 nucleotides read TGCGCCAGCAGCGAGGGACTAACCCTGAGGGCAGAGCAGTTCTTC. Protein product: CASSEGLTLRAEQFF.

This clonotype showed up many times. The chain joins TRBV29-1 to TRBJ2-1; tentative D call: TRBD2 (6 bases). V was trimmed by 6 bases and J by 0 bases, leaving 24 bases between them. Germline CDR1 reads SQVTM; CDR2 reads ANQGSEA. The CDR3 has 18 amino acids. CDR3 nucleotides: TGCAGCGTCCTGTTGGCCGGGGCGGGATATGTCTCCTACAATGAGCAGTTCTTC. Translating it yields CSVLLAGAGYVSYNEQFF.

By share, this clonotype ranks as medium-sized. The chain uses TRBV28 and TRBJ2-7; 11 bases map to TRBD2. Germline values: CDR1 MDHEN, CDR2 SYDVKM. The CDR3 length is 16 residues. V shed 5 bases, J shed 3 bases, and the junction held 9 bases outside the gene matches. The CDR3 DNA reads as TGTGCCAGCAGTCCAAGACCGGGACTAGCGGTCTACGAGCAGTACTTC. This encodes CASSPRPGLAVYEQYF.

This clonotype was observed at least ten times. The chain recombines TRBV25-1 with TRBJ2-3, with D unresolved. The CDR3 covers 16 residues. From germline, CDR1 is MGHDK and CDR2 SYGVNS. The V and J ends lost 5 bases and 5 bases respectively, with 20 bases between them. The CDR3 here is CASSFGMSSTGDTQYF. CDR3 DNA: TGTGCCAGCAGTTTCGGAATGTCAAGCACGGGAGATACGCAGTATTTT.

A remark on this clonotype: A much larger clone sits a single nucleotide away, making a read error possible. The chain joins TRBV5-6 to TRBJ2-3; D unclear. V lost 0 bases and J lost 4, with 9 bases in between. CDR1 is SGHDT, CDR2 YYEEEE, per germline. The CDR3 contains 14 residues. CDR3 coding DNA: TGTGCCAGCAGCTTGGAGTGGGCCGCAGATACGCAGTATTTT. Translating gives CASSLEWAADTQYF.

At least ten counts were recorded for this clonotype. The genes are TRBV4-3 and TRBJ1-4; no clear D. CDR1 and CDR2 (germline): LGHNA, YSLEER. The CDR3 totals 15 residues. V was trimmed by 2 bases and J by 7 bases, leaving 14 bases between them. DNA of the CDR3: TGCGCCAGCAGCCAAATTTTTGATCGGGGTGAAAAACTGTTTTTT. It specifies CASSQIFDRGEKLFF.

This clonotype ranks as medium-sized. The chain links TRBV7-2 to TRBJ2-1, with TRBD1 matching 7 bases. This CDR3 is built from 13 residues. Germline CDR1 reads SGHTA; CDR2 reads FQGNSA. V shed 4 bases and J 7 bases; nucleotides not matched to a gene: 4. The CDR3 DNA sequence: TGTGCCAGCAGCTCGCCGGACAGGAATGAGCAGTTCTTC. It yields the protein CASSSPDRNEQFF.

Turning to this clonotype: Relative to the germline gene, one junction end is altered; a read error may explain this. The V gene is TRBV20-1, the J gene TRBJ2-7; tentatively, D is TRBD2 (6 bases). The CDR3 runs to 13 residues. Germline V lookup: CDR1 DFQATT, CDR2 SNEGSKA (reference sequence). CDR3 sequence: CSASAGTGYKQYF. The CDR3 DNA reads TGCAGTGCTAGCGCCGGGACTGGCTACAAGCAGTACTTC.

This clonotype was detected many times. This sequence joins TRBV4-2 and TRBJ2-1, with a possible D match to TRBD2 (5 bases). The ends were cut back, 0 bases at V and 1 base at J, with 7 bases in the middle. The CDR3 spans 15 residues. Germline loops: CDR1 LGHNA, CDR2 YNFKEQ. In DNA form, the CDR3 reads TGTGCCAGCAGCCAAGAAGCGGATTCCTACAATGAGCAGTTCTTC. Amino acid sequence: CASSQEADSYNEQFF.

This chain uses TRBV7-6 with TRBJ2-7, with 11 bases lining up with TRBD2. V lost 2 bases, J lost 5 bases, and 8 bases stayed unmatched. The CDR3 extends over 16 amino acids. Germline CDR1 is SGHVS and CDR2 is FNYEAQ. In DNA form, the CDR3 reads TGTGCCAGCAGCTTAAGGGCTAGCGGGAGGTTGGACGAGCAGTACTTC. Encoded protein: CASSLRASGRLDEQYF.

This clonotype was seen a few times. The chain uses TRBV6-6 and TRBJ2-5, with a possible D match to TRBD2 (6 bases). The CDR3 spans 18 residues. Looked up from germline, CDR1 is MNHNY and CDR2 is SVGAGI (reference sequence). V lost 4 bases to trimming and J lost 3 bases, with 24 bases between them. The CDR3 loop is CASSSAFFRRESKETQYF. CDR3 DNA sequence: TGTGCCAGCAGTTCGGCCTTTTTCCGTCGGGAGAGCAAAGAGACCCAGTACTTC.

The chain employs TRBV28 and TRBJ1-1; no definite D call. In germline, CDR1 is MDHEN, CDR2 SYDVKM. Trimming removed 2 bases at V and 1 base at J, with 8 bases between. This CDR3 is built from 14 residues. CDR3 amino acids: CASSLSQGNTEAFF. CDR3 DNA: TGTGCCAGCAGTTTAAGTCAAGGGAACACTGAAGCTTTCTTT.

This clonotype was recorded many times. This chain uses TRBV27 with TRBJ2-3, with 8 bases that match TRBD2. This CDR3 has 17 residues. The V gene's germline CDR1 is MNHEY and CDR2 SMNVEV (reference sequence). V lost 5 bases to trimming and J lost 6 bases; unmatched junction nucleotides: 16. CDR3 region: CASSLRGLDKFGDTQYF. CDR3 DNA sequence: TGTGCCAGCAGTCTAAGGGGACTAGATAAATTTGGGGATACGCAGTATTTT.

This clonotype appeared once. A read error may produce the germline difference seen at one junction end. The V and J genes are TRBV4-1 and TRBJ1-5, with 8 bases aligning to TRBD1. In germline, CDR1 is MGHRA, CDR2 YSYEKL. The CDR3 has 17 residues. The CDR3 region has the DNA TGCGCCCGCAGCCAAGAAAAGACAGGGGTAGGCAATCAGCCCCAGCATTTT. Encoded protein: CARSQEKTGVGNQPQHF.

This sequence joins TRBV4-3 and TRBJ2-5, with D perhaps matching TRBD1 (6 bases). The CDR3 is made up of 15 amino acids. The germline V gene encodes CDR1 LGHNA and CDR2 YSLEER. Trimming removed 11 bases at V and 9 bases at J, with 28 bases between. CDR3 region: CARRQGGARQAPQYF. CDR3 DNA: TGCGCCCGCCGCCAAGGGGGAGCGAGGCAAGCGCCCCAGTACTTC.

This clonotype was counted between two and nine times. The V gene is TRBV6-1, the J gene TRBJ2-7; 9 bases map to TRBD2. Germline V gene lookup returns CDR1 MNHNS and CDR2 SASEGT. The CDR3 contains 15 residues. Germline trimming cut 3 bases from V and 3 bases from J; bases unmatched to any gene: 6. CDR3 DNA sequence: TGTGCCAGCAGTGATCGACTAGCGGAGTACTACGAGCAGTACTTC. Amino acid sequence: CASSDRLAEYYEQYF.

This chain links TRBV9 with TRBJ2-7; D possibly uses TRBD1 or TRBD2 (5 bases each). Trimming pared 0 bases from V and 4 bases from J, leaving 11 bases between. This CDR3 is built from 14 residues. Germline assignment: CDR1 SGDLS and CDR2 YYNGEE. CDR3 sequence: CASSVGAGSYEQYF. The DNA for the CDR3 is TGTGCCAGCAGCGTAGGGGCAGGGAGTTACGAGCAGTACTTC.

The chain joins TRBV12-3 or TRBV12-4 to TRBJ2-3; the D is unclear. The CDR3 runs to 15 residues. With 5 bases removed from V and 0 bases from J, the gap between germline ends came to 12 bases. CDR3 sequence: CASSEITFSTDTQYF. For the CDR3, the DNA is TGTGCCAGCAGTGAGATCACCTTTAGCACAGATACGCAGTATTTT.

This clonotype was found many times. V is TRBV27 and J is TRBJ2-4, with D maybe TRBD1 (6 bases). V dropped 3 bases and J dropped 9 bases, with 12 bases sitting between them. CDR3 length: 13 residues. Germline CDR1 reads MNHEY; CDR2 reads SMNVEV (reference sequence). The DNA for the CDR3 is TGTGCCAGCAGTTTTGGGGGCTGGGGCATTCAGTACTTC. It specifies CASSFGGWGIQYF.

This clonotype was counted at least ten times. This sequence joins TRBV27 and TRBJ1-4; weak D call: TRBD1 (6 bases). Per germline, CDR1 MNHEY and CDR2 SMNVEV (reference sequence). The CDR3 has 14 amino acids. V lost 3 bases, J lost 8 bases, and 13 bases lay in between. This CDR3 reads CASSFLGGEEKLFF. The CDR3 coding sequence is TGTGCCAGCAGTTTCCTGGGGGGCGAGGAAAAACTGTTTTTT.

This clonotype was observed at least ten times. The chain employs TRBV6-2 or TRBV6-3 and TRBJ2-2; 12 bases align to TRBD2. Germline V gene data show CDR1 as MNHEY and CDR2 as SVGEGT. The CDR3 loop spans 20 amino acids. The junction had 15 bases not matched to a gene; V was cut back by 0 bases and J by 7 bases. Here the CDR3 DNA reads TGTGCCAGCAGTTACTCGATTTGGGCTAGCGGGAGGGCCGCTGGCGGGGAGCTGTTTTTT. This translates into CASSYSIWASGRAAGGELFF.

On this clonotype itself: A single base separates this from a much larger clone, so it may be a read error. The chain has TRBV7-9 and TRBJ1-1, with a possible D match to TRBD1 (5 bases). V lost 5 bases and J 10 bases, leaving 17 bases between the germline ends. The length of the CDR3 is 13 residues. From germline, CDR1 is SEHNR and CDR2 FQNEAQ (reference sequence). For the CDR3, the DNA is TGTGCCAGCAGCCCGCCGGACACCTTGGGAGCTTTCTTT. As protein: CASSPPDTLGAFF.

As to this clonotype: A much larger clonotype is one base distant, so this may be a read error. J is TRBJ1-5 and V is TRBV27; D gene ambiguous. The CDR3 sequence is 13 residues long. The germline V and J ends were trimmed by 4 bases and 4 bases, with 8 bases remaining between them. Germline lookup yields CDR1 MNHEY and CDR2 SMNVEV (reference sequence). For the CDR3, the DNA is TGTGCCAGCAGTTCAGATCTTAATCAGCCCCAGCATTTT. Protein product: CASSSDLNQPQHF.

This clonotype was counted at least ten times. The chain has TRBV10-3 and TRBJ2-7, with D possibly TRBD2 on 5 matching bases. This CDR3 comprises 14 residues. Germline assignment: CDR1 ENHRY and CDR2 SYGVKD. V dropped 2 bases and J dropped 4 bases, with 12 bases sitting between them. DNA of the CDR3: TGTGCCATCAGTGAGCCCGGGGATGATTACGAGCAGTACTTC. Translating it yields CAISEPGDDYEQYF.

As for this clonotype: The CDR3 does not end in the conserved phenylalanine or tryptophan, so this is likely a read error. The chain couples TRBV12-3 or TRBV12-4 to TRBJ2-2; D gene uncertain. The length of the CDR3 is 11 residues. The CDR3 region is CASSTCVELFV. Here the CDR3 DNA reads TGTGCGAGCAGTACGTGCGTGGAGCTGTTTGTT.